Here is one TCR beta chain with its context. The CDR3 totals 15 residues. Germline-derived CDR1 and CDR2 are SNHLY and FYNNEI. The V gene end was trimmed by 6 bases and the J gene end by 10 bases; junction bases not matched to a gene: 9. The sample comes from a study of blood T cell repertoires in COVID-19. Turning to the study itself: The study drew acute and convalescent COVID-19 samples from the United States, Italy and Spain.

In the authors' workflow: From reference gene primer amplification, estimates of nucleated cell counts were derived. The repertoire was sequenced with immunoSEQ multiplex PCR; TCRdb's copy has only in-frame clones and lacks some. The V and J calls and clone size are taken from that table; D and trimming were inferred from the DNA. There are approximately 120,000 clones in the sample; over 60% occur only once, and roughly 4% lies in the top ten. The sequencing sample was made of peripheral blood. This chain joins TRBV2 and TRBJ1-6, with 10 bases that match TRBD1. The sequence derives from a human donor in a cohort sampled during active or convalescent COVID-19. The CDR3 reads CASSGDRGIGSPLHF. The DNA for the CDR3 is TGTGCCAGCAGCGGGGACAGGGGAATAGGGTCACCCCTCCACTTT.